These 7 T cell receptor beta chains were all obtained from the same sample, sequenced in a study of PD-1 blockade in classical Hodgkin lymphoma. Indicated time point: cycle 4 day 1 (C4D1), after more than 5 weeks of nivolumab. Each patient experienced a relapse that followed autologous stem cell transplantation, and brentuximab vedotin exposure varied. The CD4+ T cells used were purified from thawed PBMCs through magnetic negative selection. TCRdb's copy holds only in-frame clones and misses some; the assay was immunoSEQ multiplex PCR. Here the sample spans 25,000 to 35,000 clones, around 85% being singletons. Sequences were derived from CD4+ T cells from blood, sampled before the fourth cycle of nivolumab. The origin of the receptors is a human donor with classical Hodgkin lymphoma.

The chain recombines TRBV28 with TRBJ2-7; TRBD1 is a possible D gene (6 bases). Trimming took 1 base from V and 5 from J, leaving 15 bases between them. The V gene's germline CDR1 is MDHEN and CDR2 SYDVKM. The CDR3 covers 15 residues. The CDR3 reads CASSLSTFGGDEQYF. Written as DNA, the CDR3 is TGTGCCAGCAGTTTATCCACTTTTGGGGGCGACGAGCAGTACTTC. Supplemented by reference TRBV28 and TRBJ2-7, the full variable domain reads DVKVTQSSRYLVKRTGEKVFLECVQDMDHENMFWYRQDPGLGLRLIYFSYDVKMKEKGDIPEGYSVSREKKERFSLILESASTNQTSMYLCASSLSTFGGDEQYFGPGTRLTVT.

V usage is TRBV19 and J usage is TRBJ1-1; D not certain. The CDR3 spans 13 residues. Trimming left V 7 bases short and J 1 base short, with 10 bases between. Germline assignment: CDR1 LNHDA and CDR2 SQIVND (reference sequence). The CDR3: CASTLAGNTEAFF. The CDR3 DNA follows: TGTGCCAGTACCTTGGCGGGGAACACTGAAGCTTTCTTT.

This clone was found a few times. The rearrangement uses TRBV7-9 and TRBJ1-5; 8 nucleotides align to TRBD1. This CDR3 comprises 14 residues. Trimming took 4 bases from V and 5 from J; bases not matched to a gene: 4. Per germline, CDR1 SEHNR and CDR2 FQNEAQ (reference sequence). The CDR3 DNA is TGTGCCAGCAGCTCCGGACAGGGCCATCAGCCCCAGCATTTT. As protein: CASSSGQGHQPQHF.

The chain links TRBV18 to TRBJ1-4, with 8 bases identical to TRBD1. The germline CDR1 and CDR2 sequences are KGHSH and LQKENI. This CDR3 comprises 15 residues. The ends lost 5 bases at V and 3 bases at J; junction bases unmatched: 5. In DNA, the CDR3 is TGTGCCAGCTCAACTCAACAGGGGGCTAATGAAAAACTGTTTTTT. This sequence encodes CASSTQQGANEKLFF.

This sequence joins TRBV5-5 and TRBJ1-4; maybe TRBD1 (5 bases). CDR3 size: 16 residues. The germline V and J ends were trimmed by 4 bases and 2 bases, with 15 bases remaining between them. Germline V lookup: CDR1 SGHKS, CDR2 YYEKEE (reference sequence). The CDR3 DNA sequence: TGTGCCAGCAGCAGCAGATCCGGGGGGACTAATGAAAAACTGTTTTTT. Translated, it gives CASSSRSGGTNEKLFF. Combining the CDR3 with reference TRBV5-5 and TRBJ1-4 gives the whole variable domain DAGVTQSPTHLIKTRGQQVTLRCSPISGHKSVSWYQQVLGQGPQFIFQYYEKEERGRGNFPDRFSARQFPNYSSELNVNALLLGDSALYLCASSSRSGGTNEKLFFGSGTQLSVL.

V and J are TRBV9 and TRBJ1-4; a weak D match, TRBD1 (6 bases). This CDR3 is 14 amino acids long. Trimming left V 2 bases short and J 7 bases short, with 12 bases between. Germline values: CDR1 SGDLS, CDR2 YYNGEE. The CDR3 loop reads CASSVRDMTEKLFF. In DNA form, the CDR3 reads TGTGCCAGCAGCGTCCGGGACATGACTGAAAAACTGTTTTTT.

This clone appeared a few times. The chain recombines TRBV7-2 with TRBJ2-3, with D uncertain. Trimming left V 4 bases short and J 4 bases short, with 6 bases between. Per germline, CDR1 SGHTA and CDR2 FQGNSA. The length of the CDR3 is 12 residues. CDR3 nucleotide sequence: TGTGCCAGCAGCTCAAGCCCAGATACGCAGTATTTT. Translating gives CASSSSPDTQYF.